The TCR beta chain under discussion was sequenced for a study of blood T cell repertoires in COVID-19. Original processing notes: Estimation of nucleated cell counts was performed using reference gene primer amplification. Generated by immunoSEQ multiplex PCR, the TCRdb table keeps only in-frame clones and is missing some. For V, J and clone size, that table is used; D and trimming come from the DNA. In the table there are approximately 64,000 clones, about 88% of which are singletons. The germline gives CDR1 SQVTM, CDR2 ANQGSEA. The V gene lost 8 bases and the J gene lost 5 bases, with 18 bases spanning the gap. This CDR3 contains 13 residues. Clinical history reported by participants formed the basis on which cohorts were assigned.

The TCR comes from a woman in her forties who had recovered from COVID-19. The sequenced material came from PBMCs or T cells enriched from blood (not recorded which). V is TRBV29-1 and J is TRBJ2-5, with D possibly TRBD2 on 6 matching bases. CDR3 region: CSMGRGPAETQYF. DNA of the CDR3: TGCAGCATGGGGCGGGGACCCGCGGAGACCCAGTACTTC.